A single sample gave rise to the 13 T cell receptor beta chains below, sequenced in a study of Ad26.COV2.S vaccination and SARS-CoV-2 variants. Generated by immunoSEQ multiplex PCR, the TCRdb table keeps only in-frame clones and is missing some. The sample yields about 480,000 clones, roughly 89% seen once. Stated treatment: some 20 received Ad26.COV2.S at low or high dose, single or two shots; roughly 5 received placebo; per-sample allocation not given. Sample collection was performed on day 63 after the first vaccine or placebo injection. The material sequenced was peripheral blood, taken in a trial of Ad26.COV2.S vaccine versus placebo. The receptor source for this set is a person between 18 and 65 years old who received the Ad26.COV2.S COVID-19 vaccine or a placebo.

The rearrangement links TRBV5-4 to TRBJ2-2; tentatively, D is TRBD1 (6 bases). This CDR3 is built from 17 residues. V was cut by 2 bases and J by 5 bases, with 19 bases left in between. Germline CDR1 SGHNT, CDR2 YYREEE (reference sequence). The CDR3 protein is CASSFEPQGAATGELFF. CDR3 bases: TGTGCCAGCAGCTTCGAACCACAGGGAGCGGCGACCGGGGAGCTGTTTTTT.

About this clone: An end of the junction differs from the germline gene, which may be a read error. The CDR3 DNA sequence: TGTGCTAGCAGCTTAGGACTAGCGGGGAACAATGAGCAGTTCTTC. Its translation is CASSLGLAGNNEQFF. This rearrangement joins TRBV7-7 to TRBJ2-1; 12 positions agree with TRBD2. The CDR3 is 15 residues long. In germline, CDR1 is SSHAT, CDR2 FNYEAQ (reference sequence).

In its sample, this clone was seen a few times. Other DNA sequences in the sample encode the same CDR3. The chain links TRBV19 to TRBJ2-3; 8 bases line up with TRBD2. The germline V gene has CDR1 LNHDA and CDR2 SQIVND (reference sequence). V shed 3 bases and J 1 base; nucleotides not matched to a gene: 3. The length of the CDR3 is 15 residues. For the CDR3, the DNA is TGTGCCAGTAGTATGGGAGCGGGAGGCACAGATACGCAGTATTTT. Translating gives CASSMGAGGTDTQYF.

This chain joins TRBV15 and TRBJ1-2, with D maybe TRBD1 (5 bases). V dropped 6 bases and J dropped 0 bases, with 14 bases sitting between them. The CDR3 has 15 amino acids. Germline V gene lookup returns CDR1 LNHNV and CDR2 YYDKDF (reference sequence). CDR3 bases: TGTGCCACCAGTCATGAGCAGGGAGCTAACTATGGCTACACCTTC. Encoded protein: CATSHEQGANYGYTF. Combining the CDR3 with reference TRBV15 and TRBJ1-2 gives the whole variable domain DAMVIQNPRYQVTQFGKPVTLSCSQTLNHNVMYWYQQKSSQAPKLLFHYYDKDFNNEADTPDNFQSRRPNTSFCFLDIRSPGLGDTAMYLCATSHEQGANYGYTFGSGTRLTVV.

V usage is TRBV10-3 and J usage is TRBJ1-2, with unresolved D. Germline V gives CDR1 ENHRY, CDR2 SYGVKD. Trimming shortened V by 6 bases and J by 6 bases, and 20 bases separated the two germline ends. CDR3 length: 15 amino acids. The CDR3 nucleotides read TGTGCCATCAGAGACTTCAGGAAGAATGCGGATGGCTACACCTTC. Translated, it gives CAIRDFRKNADGYTF.

CDR3 sequence reads: CASLEGSRTASPLHF. In nucleotides, the CDR3 is TGTGCCAGCTTAGAGGGGTCCAGAACCGCTTCACCCCTCCACTTT. V usage is TRBV28 and J usage is TRBJ1-6, with D possibly being TRBD1 (5 bases). The CDR3 has 15 residues. The V gene's germline CDR1 is MDHEN and CDR2 SYDVKM. Trimming pared 8 bases from V and 9 bases from J, leaving 20 bases between.

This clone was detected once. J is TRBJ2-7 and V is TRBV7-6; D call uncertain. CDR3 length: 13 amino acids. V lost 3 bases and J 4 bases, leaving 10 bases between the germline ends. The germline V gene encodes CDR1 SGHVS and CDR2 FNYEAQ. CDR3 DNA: TGTGCCAGCAGCTTGGGATTGGGGTACGAGCAGTACTTC. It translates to CASSLGLGYEQYF.

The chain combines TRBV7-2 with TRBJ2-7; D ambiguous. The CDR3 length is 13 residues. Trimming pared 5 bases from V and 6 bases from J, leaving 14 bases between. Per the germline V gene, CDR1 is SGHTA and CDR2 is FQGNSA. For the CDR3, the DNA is TGTGCCAGCAGCCCCTTCTCCAGGCCCGAGCAGTACTTC. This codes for CASSPFSRPEQYF.

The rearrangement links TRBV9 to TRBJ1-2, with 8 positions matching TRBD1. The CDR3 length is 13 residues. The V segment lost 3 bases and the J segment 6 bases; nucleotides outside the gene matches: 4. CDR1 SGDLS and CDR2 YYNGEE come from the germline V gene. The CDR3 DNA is TGTGCCAGCAGCGAGGCAGGGGGCCATGGCTACACCTTC. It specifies CASSEAGGHGYTF.

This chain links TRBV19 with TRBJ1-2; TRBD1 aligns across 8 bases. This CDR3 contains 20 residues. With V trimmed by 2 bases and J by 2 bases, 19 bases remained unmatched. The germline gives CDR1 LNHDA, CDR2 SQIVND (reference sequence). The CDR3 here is CASSIKLRGQGRTNNYGYTF. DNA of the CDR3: TGTGCCAGTAGTATAAAGCTTCGTGGACAGGGACGAACTAACAACTATGGCTACACCTTC.

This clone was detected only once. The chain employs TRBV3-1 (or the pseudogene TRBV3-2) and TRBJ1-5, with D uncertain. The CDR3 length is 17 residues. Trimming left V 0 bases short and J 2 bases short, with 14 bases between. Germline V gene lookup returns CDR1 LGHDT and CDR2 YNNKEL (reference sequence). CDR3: CASSQEAATPCNQPQHF. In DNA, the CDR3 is TGTGCCAGCAGCCAAGAGGCAGCCACCCCATGCAATCAGCCCCAGCATTTT.

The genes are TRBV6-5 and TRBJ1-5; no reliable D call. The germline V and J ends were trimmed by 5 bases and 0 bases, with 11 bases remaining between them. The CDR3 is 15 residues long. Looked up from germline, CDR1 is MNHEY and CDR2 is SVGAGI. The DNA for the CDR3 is TGTGCCAGCAGTCCCTCGGGCCCTAGCAATCAGCCCCAGCATTTT. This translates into CASSPSGPSNQPQHF.

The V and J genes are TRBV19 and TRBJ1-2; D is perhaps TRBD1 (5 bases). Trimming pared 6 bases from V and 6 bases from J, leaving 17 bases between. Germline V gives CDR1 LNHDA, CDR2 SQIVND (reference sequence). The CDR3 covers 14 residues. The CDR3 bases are TGTGCCAGTAGGTCCGGAGGGCAGGGCGATGGCTACACCTTC. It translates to CASRSGGQGDGYTF.